These 8 T cell receptor beta chains came from one sample sequenced in a study of T cell changes during pregnancy in multiple sclerosis (dated by TCRdb to between 2019 and 2020). Library prep was done by the immunoSEQ multiplex PCR assay. Held by TCRdb, this immuneACCESS table contains in-frame sequences only and omits some clones. Under half of the omission traces to an unresolved V gene where checked; the cause of the rest is unknown. A total of approximately 89,000 clones appear in this sample, over 85% of them only once. The top ten constitute over 1.5% of the sample. This specimen consisted of peripheral blood, obtained after pregnancy. The receptor set was obtained from a female donor in good health, enrolled as a control in a pregnancy study.

The chain employs TRBV19 and TRBJ2-1, with a weak D call TRBD2 (6 bases). From germline, CDR1 is LNHDA and CDR2 SQIVND (reference sequence). CDR3 size: 13 residues. CDR3 in amino acids: CASSGLLYNEQFF. In DNA, the CDR3 is TGTGCTTCTTCGGGACTCCTCTACAATGAGCAGTTCTTC.

This chain joins TRBV14 and TRBJ2-3; 8 bases fit TRBD1. The CDR3 runs to 14 residues. J lost 9 bases, V lost 2 bases, and 7 bases had no gene match. From germline, CDR1 is SGHDN and CDR2 FVKESK. This chain's CDR3 is CASSQSGTGETQYF. In DNA, the CDR3 is TGTGCCAGCAGCCAATCCGGGACAGGAGAAACGCAGTATTTT.

V and J are TRBV29-1 and TRBJ2-1, with D possibly being TRBD2 (6 bases). Germline V gene data show CDR1 as SQVTM and CDR2 as ANQGSEA. The CDR3 contains 13 residues. The ends were cut back, 2 bases at V and 5 bases at J, with 10 bases in the middle. Written as DNA, the CDR3 is TGCAGCGTTGAACCGGACTACAACAATGAGCAGTTCTTC. This gives the protein CSVEPDYNNEQFF.

This chain joins TRBV7-6 and TRBJ2-7, with a possible D match to TRBD2 (6 bases). V lost 5 bases to trimming and J lost 3 bases, with 20 bases between them. Germline V lookup: CDR1 SGHVS, CDR2 FNYEAQ. The CDR3 length is 16 residues. As DNA, the CDR3 is TGTGCCAGCAGCCCCACCGGGGGTAGCGGAGGCTACGAGCAGTACTTC. It specifies CASSPTGGSGGYEQYF.

J is TRBJ2-3 and V is TRBV4-1, with D possibly matching TRBD1 (5 bases). From germline, CDR1 is MGHRA and CDR2 YSYEKL. This CDR3 has 16 amino acids. Deletions cut 0 bases from V and 0 bases from J, with 10 bases between. The CDR3 sequence: CASSQDWGLSTDTQYF. The CDR3 region has the DNA TGCGCCAGCAGCCAAGACTGGGGCCTCAGCACAGATACGCAGTATTTT.

V usage is TRBV28 and J usage is TRBJ2-2; TRBD1 is a possible D gene (6 bases). Germline CDR1 is MDHEN and CDR2 is SYDVKM. This CDR3 is built from 15 residues. Trimming stripped 2 bases from V and 7 bases from J, with 14 bases between. The CDR3 loop reads CASSLGQTTGGELFF. The CDR3 bases are TGTGCCAGCAGTTTAGGACAGACCACAGGCGGGGAGCTGTTTTTT.

The V gene is TRBV5-1, the J gene TRBJ2-2; 9 bases agree with TRBD2. This CDR3 spans 15 amino acids. Germline values: CDR1 SGHRS, CDR2 YFSETQ. The trim removed 4 bases at V and 3 bases at J, leaving 4 bases unmatched. The CDR3 sequence is CASSTLAGDTGELFF. CDR3 DNA sequence: TGCGCCAGCAGCACCTTAGCGGGAGACACCGGGGAGCTGTTTTTT. Using reference TRBV5-1 and TRBJ2-2 for the parts outside the CDR3, the full variable domain is KAGVTQTPRYLIKTRGQQVTLSCSPISGHRSVSWYQQTPGQGLQFLFEYFSETQRNKGNFPGRFSGRQFSNSRSEMNVSTLELGDSALYLCASSTLAGDTGELFFGEGSRLTVL.

CDR3: CASSAGQSYGYTF. The CDR3, as DNA: TGTGCCAGCAGCGCCGGACAGTCCTATGGCTACACCTTC. This rearrangement joins TRBV6-4 to TRBJ1-2, with D possibly TRBD1 on 6 matching bases. Germline CDR1 MRHNA, CDR2 SNTAGT. Trimming shortened V by 6 bases and J by 4 bases, and 12 bases separated the two germline ends. This CDR3 comprises 13 residues.